This paragraph covers one TCR beta chain sequence. Profiling relied on immunoSEQ multiplex PCR, and the TCRdb table lists in-frame clones only, not all of them. The table has approximately 15,000 clones, 90% seen once. This sample was included in a study of OX40 agonist ivuxolimab in advanced cancers. CDR1 is SGHAT and CDR2 is FQNNGV in the germline V gene. This CDR3 is 14 amino acids long. V lost 5 bases and J lost 6; bases outside the gene matches: 5. This receptor was taken from an adult with an advanced solid tumor such as melanoma, head and neck, liver or kidney cancer. The material was CD4+ or CD8+ T cells sorted from blood, obtained in a trial of the OX40 agonist ivuxolimab. The J gene is TRBJ1-5, the V gene TRBV11-2; 9 positions agree with TRBD1. CDR3 nucleotides: TGTGCCAGCAGCCTCGGGACAGGGAGTCAGCCCCAGCATTTT. Encoded protein: CASSLGTGSQPQHF.